A single sample is the source of the 25 T cell receptor beta chains below, sequenced in a study of beta chain features in type 1 diabetes. Of the isolated RNA, all was reverse transcribed, and so the sequenced material was expressed TCRB transcripts. Data came from immunoSEQ multiplex PCR; TCRdb stores just in-frame clones and leaves some out. The sample gives 130,000 to 150,000 clones, 10% of which show up once; around 1.4% is in the top ten. The specimen was naive CD4+ T cells from blood. These receptors were collected from a young man in good health.

The chain combines TRBV9 with TRBJ2-1; D remains unclear. Germline values: CDR1 SGDLS, CDR2 YYNGEE. CDR3 size: 12 residues. Deletions cut 4 bases from V and 7 bases from J, with 9 bases between. CDR3 residues: CASSPNLNEQFF. For the CDR3, the DNA is TGTGCCAGCAGCCCGAACCTAAATGAGCAGTTCTTC.

This clone was observed a handful of times. This chain uses TRBV5-4 with TRBJ2-3; TRBD2 matches 8 bases. CDR1 is SGHNT, CDR2 YYREEE, per germline (reference sequence). The V and J ends lost 0 bases and 4 bases, in that order; junction bases with no gene match: 7. The CDR3 covers 16 residues. The CDR3 loop reads CASSLVWRGDADTQYF. DNA for the CDR3: TGTGCCAGCAGCTTGGTATGGCGGGGGGATGCAGATACGCAGTATTTT.

CDR3 nucleotide sequence: TGTGCCTGTACTACCCGGGACAGGGGGCTGTACGAGCAGTACTTC. Its protein is CACTTRDRGLYEQYF. The V and J genes are TRBV30 and TRBJ2-7, with 12 bases aligning to TRBD1. CDR1 and CDR2 (germline): GTSNPN, SVGIG (reference sequence). The ends lost 6 bases at V and 4 bases at J; junction bases unmatched: 10. The CDR3 length is 15 residues.

V is TRBV18 and J is TRBJ2-7; 9 nucleotides line up with TRBD2. The length of the CDR3 is 16 residues. Losses at the gene ends were 1 base for V and 3 bases for J; bases not matched to a gene: 7. CDR1 and CDR2 (germline): KGHSH, LQKENI. This chain's CDR3 is CASSPREFSGGYEQYF. The CDR3 coding sequence is TGTGCCAGCTCACCACGGGAGTTTAGCGGGGGCTACGAGCAGTACTTC.

This clone has more than one count but fewer than ten. V is TRBV10-3 and J is TRBJ1-5, with TRBD1 matching 11 bases. The V and J ends lost 6 bases and 5 bases, in that order; junction bases with no gene match: 0. This CDR3 has 13 amino acids. In germline, CDR1 is ENHRY, CDR2 SYGVKD. The CDR3 bases are TGTGCCATCAGGGGACAGGGGGATCAGCCCCAGCATTTT. Translation: CAIRGQGDQPQHF.

The rearrangement uses TRBV7-6 and TRBJ2-4; tentative D call: TRBD2 (6 bases). Trimming took off 5 bases at V and 0 bases at J, with 8 bases between the two ends. CDR3 length: 14 amino acids. CDR1 is SGHVS and CDR2 is FNYEAQ in the germline V gene. The CDR3 DNA is TGTGCCAGCAGCCCGGGACTAGCCAAAAACATTCAGTACTTC. Its translation is CASSPGLAKNIQYF.

The sample holds a few counts of this clone. The chain is built from TRBV19 and TRBJ1-2; tentative D call: TRBD1 (5 bases). This CDR3 spans 15 amino acids. V lost 9 bases and J lost 4, with 21 bases in between. Germline V lookup: CDR1 LNHDA, CDR2 SQIVND (reference sequence). The DNA for the CDR3 is TGTGCCAGCAGAGTCTCGGGCAGGGCCAGCTATGGCTACACCTTC. Its protein is CASRVSGRASYGYTF.

The chain uses TRBV4-1 and TRBJ2-3, with 14 positions matching TRBD2. This CDR3 region has 16 residues. The V and J ends lost 4 bases and 5 bases, in that order; junction bases with no gene match: 5. The V gene's germline CDR1 is MGHRA and CDR2 YSYEKL. CDR3 loop: CASSRLAGGRVDTQYF. In DNA, the CDR3 is TGCGCCAGCAGCCGACTAGCGGGGGGGCGGGTAGATACGCAGTATTTT.

This clone was seen more than once but under ten times. This rearrangement joins TRBV9 to TRBJ2-2; D unresolved. The CDR3 is 14 amino acids. The V end lost 0 bases, the J end lost 4 bases, and 7 bases lay between the germline ends. From germline, CDR1 is SGDLS and CDR2 YYNGEE. CDR3 in DNA: TGTGCCAGCAGCGTAGGGCGGTTCACCGGGGAGCTGTTTTTT. The encoded protein is CASSVGRFTGELFF.

This clone was seen only a few times. The chain has TRBV28 and TRBJ1-2; no firm D call. V was cut by 1 base and J by 0 bases, with 3 bases left in between. The CDR3 is 13 residues long. Germline CDR1 MDHEN, CDR2 SYDVKM. The CDR3 loop reads CASSLSANYGYTF. The DNA for the CDR3 is TGTGCCAGCAGTTTATCCGCTAACTATGGCTACACCTTC.

The chain employs TRBV2 and TRBJ2-1, with a weak D call TRBD2 (5 bases). The CDR3 is 15 amino acids. CDR1 SNHLY and CDR2 FYNNEI come from the germline V gene. The ends were cut back, 5 bases at V and 7 bases at J, with 18 bases in the middle. DNA for the CDR3: TGTGCCAGCAGTCGTGACTACGCCACGGGGAATGAGCAGTTCTTC. Translated: CASSRDYATGNEQFF.

The chain employs TRBV10-3 and TRBJ1-5; the D is unclear. In germline, CDR1 is ENHRY, CDR2 SYGVKD. V was cut by 3 bases and J by 2 bases, with 11 bases left in between. The CDR3 has 15 amino acids. CDR3 sequence: CAISDGGPRNQPQHF. The DNA of the CDR3 is TGTGCCATCAGTGACGGAGGTCCCCGCAATCAGCCCCAGCATTTT.

V and J are TRBV18 and TRBJ1-5; TRBD1 matches 11 bases. The J segment lost 5 bases and the V segment lost 5 bases, leaving 2 bases of the junction unmatched. The CDR3 contains 14 residues. Germline V CDR1 and CDR2: KGHSH, LQKENI. The CDR3 DNA follows: TGTGCCAGCTCAAGGGGACAGGGGGATCAGCCCCAGCATTTT. Amino acids: CASSRGQGDQPQHF.

CDR3 amino acids: CASRVRAKNIQYF. Written as DNA, the CDR3 is TGTGCCAGCAGGGTGAGGGCCAAAAACATTCAGTACTTC. The chain uses TRBV2 and TRBJ2-4; D call uncertain. The CDR3 sequence is 13 residues long. CDR1 is SNHLY, CDR2 FYNNEI, per germline. V lost 6 bases and J lost 1, with 7 bases in between.

Only a few counts were recorded for this clone. This chain uses TRBV2 with TRBJ2-5; D possibly corresponds to TRBD2 (5 bases). The CDR3 length is 11 residues. V was shortened by 8 bases and J by 7 bases, with 11 bases between the two germline ends. Per germline, CDR1 SNHLY and CDR2 FYNNEI. CDR3 nucleotides: TGTGCCAGCCTGAGGGCGGGGACCCAGTACTTC. This translates into CASLRAGTQYF.

This clone was observed a few times. The CDR3 nucleotides read TGTGCCTGGAGCCAGGACAGGAAGATGAACACTGAAGCTTTCTTT. Amino acid sequence: CAWSQDRKMNTEAFF. The rearrangement uses TRBV30 and TRBJ1-1, with 7 bases identical to TRBD1. Germline values: CDR1 GTSNPN, CDR2 SVGIG (reference sequence). The V segment lost 3 bases and the J segment 0 bases; nucleotides outside the gene matches: 7. The CDR3 runs 15 residues.

This clone was seen ten or more times. The chain couples TRBV7-9 to TRBJ2-2; perhaps TRBD1 as D (6 bases). The CDR3 sequence is 13 residues long. The V end was cut by 6 bases, the J end by 6 bases, with 11 bases between. CDR1 SEHNR and CDR2 FQNEAQ come from the germline V gene (reference sequence). In DNA form, the CDR3 reads TGTGCCAGCAGTCCGCAGGGGCCCGGGGAGCTGTTTTTT. Its protein is CASSPQGPGELFF.

This clone occurred a few times. The chain carries TRBV30 and TRBJ2-5; possibly TRBD2 for D (6 bases). CDR1 is GTSNPN and CDR2 is SVGIG in the germline V gene (reference sequence). The CDR3 length is 14 residues. Trimming shortened V by 2 bases and J by 4 bases, and 14 bases separated the two germline ends. CDR3 protein: CAWSPYGGGETQYF. The DNA of the CDR3 is TGTGCCTGGAGTCCCTACGGGGGAGGAGAGACCCAGTACTTC.

This clone was seen only a few times. The chain has TRBV29-1 and TRBJ1-5; 7 nucleotides match TRBD1. Unmatched junction bases numbered 6, after V lost 5 bases and J lost 5 bases. Germline V gene lookup returns CDR1 SQVTM and CDR2 ANQGSEA. The CDR3 consists of 13 residues. The CDR3 region has the DNA TGCAGCGTTTGTTTTCAGGGGGATCAGCCCCAGCATTTT. This sequence encodes CSVCFQGDQPQHF.

The chain combines TRBV7-2 with TRBJ1-4; tentatively, D is TRBD1 (6 bases). Trimming left V 4 bases short and J 0 bases short, with 15 bases between. Germline assignment: CDR1 SGHTA and CDR2 FQGNSA. The CDR3 consists of 17 residues. DNA for the CDR3: TGTGCCAGCAGCTGGGGGCCGCCGGTTGCAACTAATGAAAAACTGTTTTTT. Amino acid sequence: CASSWGPPVATNEKLFF.

This clone was picked up a small number of times. The V gene is TRBV7-8, the J gene TRBJ2-6; TRBD1 might be the D (6 bases). The CDR3 spans 18 residues. The germline V gene has CDR1 SGHVS and CDR2 FQNEAQ. The V gene lost 3 bases and the J gene lost 0 bases, with 15 bases spanning the gap. The CDR3 loop reads CASSLPTGSYSGANVLTF. CDR3 nucleotide sequence: TGTGCCAGCAGCTTGCCGACAGGCTCGTACTCTGGGGCCAACGTCCTGACTTTC.

This clone was seen only a few times. The chain is built from TRBV5-5 and TRBJ1-2; TRBD1 agrees at 10 bases. The V segment lost 4 bases and the J segment 7 bases; nucleotides outside the gene matches: 7. There are 14 residues in the CDR3. Germline loops: CDR1 SGHKS, CDR2 YYEKEE (reference sequence). The CDR3 sequence: CASSTADRGLGYTF. In DNA form, the CDR3 reads TGTGCCAGCAGCACCGCTGACAGGGGGCTTGGCTACACCTTC.

There are a few counts of this clone. V is TRBV7-3 and J is TRBJ2-7, with no clear D. V dropped 3 bases and J dropped 1 base, with 4 bases sitting between them. Germline V gene data show CDR1 as SGHTA and CDR2 as FQGTGA. This CDR3 contains 12 residues. CDR3 bases: TGTGCCAGCAGCTTGACTTCCTACGAGCAGTACTTC. It encodes CASSLTSYEQYF.

This clone was observed a handful of times. Other DNA sequences in this sample translate to the same CDR3. The chain is built from TRBV7-2 and TRBJ2-5; possible D gene TRBD2, 7 bases. CDR3 length equals 13 residues. V was shortened by 3 bases and J by 4 bases, with 9 bases between the two germline ends. Germline assignment: CDR1 SGHTA and CDR2 FQGNSA. CDR3 bases: TGTGCCAGCAGCTTGGGGGGGCGAGAGACCCAGTACTTC. It specifies CASSLGGRETQYF.

This clone was seen ten or more times. This sequence joins TRBV5-1 and TRBJ2-4; 12 bases fit TRBD2. This CDR3 is 17 amino acids long. Germline CDR1 reads SGHRS; CDR2 reads YFSETQ. J gave up 0 bases and V 2 bases, and 3 bases lay outside the gene matches. The CDR3 bases are TGCGCCAGCAGCTTTCAACTAGCGGGAGGAGCCAAAAACATTCAGTACTTC. Translation: CASSFQLAGGAKNIQYF.